A single T cell receptor (beta chain) is shown here with its context. Its antigen is unknown. The data were taken from a study of OX40 agonist ivuxolimab in advanced cancers. Study background: The eligibility criteria allowed prior anti-PD-1, anti-PD-L1 or anti-CTLA-4 therapy, and roughly 39% had some. Of the patients, three showed partial responses, one with hepatocellular carcinoma and two with cutaneous melanoma.

The method was immunoSEQ multiplex PCR; TCRdb's version includes in-frame clones alone and lacks a portion of them. The sample comprises about 64,000 clones, about 87% of which are singletons, and over 2.5% rests with the top ten. V lost 4 bases to trimming and J lost 2 bases, with 2 bases between them. Germline CDR1 is KGHSH and CDR2 is LQKENI. The CDR3 is 11 residues long. Patients with a history of autoimmune disease or on systemic immunosuppression were excluded. Study observations and caveats: Partial responders at 0.1-3.0 mg/kg had among the lowest clonal expansion.

This material consisted of CD4+ or CD8+ T cells sorted from blood, taken in a trial of the OX40 agonist ivuxolimab. This TCR was sampled from an adult with an advanced solid tumor such as melanoma, head and neck, liver or kidney cancer. The chain joins TRBV18 to TRBJ2-5; D not resolved. The CDR3 DNA sequence: TGTGCCAGCTCACTTCAAGAGACCCAGTACTTC. Translated, it gives CASSLQETQYF.